This T cell receptor (beta chain) was captured by sequencing in a study of vaccination and CD4 T cells after COVID-19. Study in general: Six males and four females constituted the convalescent cohort, two of whom were Hispanic. Post-vaccine sample collection happened at a median of about 72 days after dose two, ranging 14 to 241. Investigators stimulated cells with overlapping spike peptides drawn from SARS-CoV-2, HCoV-NL63, HCoV-OC43 and HCoV-229E.

Stated treatment: roughly nine-day PBMC culture with coronavirus spike peptide pools or control peptides (ViraFEST assay). V was trimmed by 6 bases and J by 8 bases, leaving 13 bases between them. Germline lookup yields CDR1 LNHNV and CDR2 YYDKDF (reference sequence). The CDR3 has 13 amino acids. Sequencing of the DNA from cultured CD4+ T cells was carried out with the Oncomine TCR Beta short-read assay. TCRdb ran MiXCR on the PCR reads and lists one entry per CDR3 protein. The sample contains about 20,000 distinct CDR3 sequences, roughly two fifths of which appear only once. This clonotype has a handful of counts. Its specificity is unknown.

The chain recombines TRBV15 with TRBJ2-2; D may correspond to TRBD1 or TRBD2 (5 bases each). The TCR comes from a human donor who had recovered from COVID-19. Sequencing was performed on CD4+ T cells from blood, cultured in vitro, taken after SARS-CoV-2 vaccination. The CDR3: CATSPGPFGELFF. In nucleotides, the CDR3 is TGTGCCACCAGTCCGGGACCTTTTGGGGAGCTGTTTTTT.